What follows are 3 T cell receptor beta chains derived from one specimen sequenced in a study of blood T cell repertoires in COVID-19. TCRdb keeps only in-frame clones here, not all; method: immunoSEQ multiplex PCR. The table lists roughly 240,000 clones, 75% to 90% of them singletons. Input material: peripheral blood. Receptors were obtained from a woman aged 30 to 39 who had recovered from COVID-19.

This chain links TRBV2 with TRBJ1-2; D remains ambiguous. This CDR3 region has 13 residues. Germline V lookup: CDR1 SNHLY, CDR2 FYNNEI. The V end was cut by 8 bases, the J end by 4 bases, with 14 bases between. In nucleotides, the CDR3 is TGTGCCAGCCTTTTCGGGGTAGGCTATGGCTACACCTTC. As protein: CASLFGVGYGYTF.

V gene TRBV20-1 combines with J gene TRBJ1-2; D is possibly TRBD1 (6 bases). The germline V gene has CDR1 DFQATT and CDR2 SNEGSKA (reference sequence). The V end was cut by 5 bases, the J end by 6 bases, with 7 bases between. This CDR3 spans 10 amino acids. CDR3 coding DNA: TGCAGTGCTGAGGGGGATGGCTACACCTTC. This encodes CSAEGDGYTF.

This clone was recorded only once. The chain has TRBV5-6 and TRBJ1-2; 9 bases map to TRBD1. CDR1 is SGHDT, CDR2 YYEEEE, per germline. With 0 bases clipped from V and 8 bases from J, the junction kept 11 bases outside the gene matches. CDR3 size: 16 residues. CDR3 sequence: CASSLAGTGRGWGYTF. The CDR3 DNA reads as TGTGCCAGCAGCTTGGCCGGGACAGGGCGGGGTTGGGGCTACACCTTC.